The 12 T cell receptor beta chains presented below share a single source sample, sequenced in a study of blood T cell repertoires in COVID-19. Clones were read by immunoSEQ multiplex PCR, and TCRdb kept only the in-frame ones, dropping some. The sample has about 89,000 clones; around 72% are singletons. What was sequenced was peripheral blood. These receptors came from a woman older than 75 with acute or convalescent COVID-19.

This clone was found a few times. V gene TRBV9 combines with J gene TRBJ2-1; the match to TRBD2 covers 11 bases. Germline V lookup: CDR1 SGDLS, CDR2 YYNGEE. V was clipped by 0 bases and J by 8 bases; unmatched bases: 4. The CDR3 runs to 15 residues. The CDR3 sequence: CASSVALAGGHEQFF. CDR3 coding DNA: TGTGCCAGCAGCGTAGCCCTAGCGGGGGGTCATGAGCAGTTCTTC.

The chain employs TRBV5-1 and TRBJ1-1; 7 bases align to TRBD1. The CDR3 consists of 15 residues. Trimming at V came to 2 bases and at J to 4 bases, leaving 8 bases not matched to a gene. Looked up from germline, CDR1 is SGHRS and CDR2 is YFSETQ. CDR3 protein: CASSLTGEEGTEAFF. The CDR3 DNA reads TGCGCCAGCAGCTTAACAGGGGAAGAAGGCACTGAAGCTTTCTTT.

The chain uses TRBV9 and TRBJ2-5; D might be TRBD1 (5 bases). Trimming left V 0 bases short and J 4 bases short, with 13 bases between. This CDR3 is 15 amino acids long. Germline loops: CDR1 SGDLS, CDR2 YYNGEE. The DNA for the CDR3 is TGTGCCAGCAGCGTAGCCAACAGTCAGGGAGAGACCCAGTACTTC. Amino acids: CASSVANSQGETQYF. Full variable domain (outside the CDR3, taken from reference TRBV9 and TRBJ2-5): DSGVTQTPKHLITATGQRVTLRCSPRSGDLSVYWYQQSLDQGLQFLIQYYNGEERAKGNILERFSAQQFPDLHSELNLSSLELGDSALYFCASSVANSQGETQYFGPGTRLLVL.

This clone appeared a few times. V and J are TRBV13 and TRBJ1-3; D remains unclear. The CDR3 spans 14 residues. CDR1 and CDR2 (germline): PRHDT, FYEKMQ (reference sequence). Between the trimmed V and J ends, which lost 3 bases and 4 bases, there was a span of 10 bases. DNA of the CDR3: TGTGCCAGCAGCTTCGGACCGGGGGGAAACACCATATATTTT. Protein: CASSFGPGGNTIYF.

The rearrangement uses TRBV2 and TRBJ2-7, with a possible D match to TRBD2 (6 bases). CDR1 and CDR2 (germline): SNHLY, FYNNEI. Trimming took 2 bases from V and 5 from J, leaving 10 bases between them. The CDR3 is 13 amino acids. The CDR3 sequence is CASSEPGAHEQYF. CDR3 DNA sequence: TGTGCCAGCAGTGAACCGGGAGCACACGAGCAGTACTTC.

The V gene is TRBV23-1, the J gene TRBJ1-1, with D possibly TRBD1 on 5 matching bases. TRBV23-1 is filed as an ORF, its function uncertain. The CDR3 runs 18 residues. Deletions cut 8 bases from V and 0 bases from J, with 25 bases between. The CDR3 protein is CASLSRWQGEIMNTEAFF. The CDR3 DNA is TGCGCCAGCCTATCAAGATGGCAGGGTGAAATCATGAACACTGAAGCTTTCTTT.

J is TRBJ2-3 and V is TRBV9, with TRBD1 matching 8 bases. Germline V gene data show CDR1 as SGDLS and CDR2 as YYNGEE. V gave up 6 bases and J gave up 0 bases; unmatched junction bases: 6. The CDR3 spans 15 residues. The CDR3 nucleotides read TGTGCCAGCACCCCTGGACAGGGAAGCACAGATACGCAGTATTTT. Amino acids: CASTPGQGSTDTQYF.

The V call is TRBV10-3, the J call TRBJ2-2, with TRBD2 identical over 7 bases. The CDR3 spans 16 residues. Trimming at V came to 2 bases and at J to 5 bases, leaving 8 bases not matched to a gene. Germline values: CDR1 ENHRY, CDR2 SYGVKD. The CDR3 nucleotides read TGTGCCATCAGTGAGGGTAATAGCGGGTGGACCGGGGAGCTGTTTTTT. Its protein is CAISEGNSGWTGELFF.

The rearrangement uses TRBV11-2 and TRBJ2-7, with 10 bases identical to TRBD2. This CDR3 is 17 amino acids long. Germline trimming cut 3 bases from V and 2 bases from J; bases unmatched to any gene: 10. Germline CDR1 reads SGHAT; CDR2 reads FQNNGV. CDR3 protein: CASSLVGLADRTYEQYF. The CDR3 DNA reads as TGTGCCAGCAGCTTGGTAGGACTAGCGGATCGCACCTACGAGCAGTACTTC.

The chain has TRBV7-2 and TRBJ1-5; D ambiguous. There are 14 residues in the CDR3. The V gene lost 1 base and the J gene lost 7 bases, with 11 bases spanning the gap. Germline V gene sequence: CDR1 SGHTA, CDR2 FQGNSA. The chain's CDR3 is CASSLVTGGQPQHF. The CDR3 bases are TGTGCCAGCAGCTTAGTAACGGGAGGACAGCCCCAGCATTTT. The full variable domain, rest sourced from reference TRBV7-2 and TRBJ1-5, is GAGVSQSPSNKVTEKGKDVELRCDPISGHTALYWYRQSLGQGLEFLIYFQGNSAPDKSGLPSDRFSAERTGGSVSTLTIQRTQQEDSAVYLCASSLVTGGQPQHFGDGTRLSIL.

The genes are TRBV6-5 and TRBJ1-2; 8 bases line up with TRBD1. CDR1 and CDR2 from the germline V gene are MNHEY and SVGAGI. The CDR3 spans 13 residues. With V trimmed by 6 bases and J by 6 bases, 6 bases remained unmatched. The CDR3 DNA sequence: TGTGCCAGCAGCTCCGGACAGGGCAATGGCTACACCTTC. It encodes CASSSGQGNGYTF.

The chain is built from TRBV2 and TRBJ1-5; 10 bases fit TRBD1. CDR3 length equals 16 residues. CDR1 is SNHLY, CDR2 FYNNEI, per germline. V trimming: 5 bases; J trimming: 5 bases; junction bases outside the gene matches: 9. CDR3 coding DNA: TGTGCCAGCAGTTACTCCGGGACAGGGGTGTATCAGCCCCAGCATTTT. This gives the protein CASSYSGTGVYQPQHF.